This is a list of T cell receptor beta chains from one sample in a study of cytomegalovirus exposure and HLA in healthy donors. Some clones are missing from TCRdb's copy, which holds only in-frame ones; the method was immunoSEQ multiplex PCR. The sample holds roughly 190,000 clones, approximately 86% seen once. Sequencing used PBMCs. The receptors stem from a woman aged 18-30 years in good health and CMV-seronegative. CDR3s include the opening cysteine and the closing phenylalanine or tryptophan. The D gene is left open where the match is weak. Clone size is shown for a subset of rows, as once, few, many or a class of expanded clone.

CASSIGGSDTQYF | TGTGCCAGTAGTATTGGCGGGTCAGATACGCAGTATTTT | TRBV19 | NA | TRBJ2-3 | NA
CASSETGYGYTF | TGTGCCAGCAGTGAAACCGGCTATGGCTACACCTTC | TRBV6-1 | NA | TRBJ1-2 | NA
CSVCREVGYGYTF | TGCAGCGTCTGCAGGGAGGTTGGTTATGGCTACACCTTC | TRBV29-1 | NA | TRBJ1-2 | NA
CSVGGGPSTDTQYF | TGCAGCGTCGGGGGGGGGCCGAGCACAGATACGCAGTATTTT | TRBV29-1 | NA | TRBJ2-3 | TRBD2
CASSLVAGPSSGNTIYF | TGTGCCAGCAGCTTAGTCGCAGGGCCATCTTCTGGAAACACCATATATTTT | TRBV7-2 | once | TRBJ1-3 | NA
CASSFGYEQYF | TGCGCCAGCAGCTTCGGGTACGAGCAGTACTTC | TRBV5-1 | NA | TRBJ2-7 | NA
CASSRLQGGATEAFF | TGTGCCAGCAGCCGACTACAGGGGGGGGCCACTGAAGCTTTCTTT | TRBV7-2 | once | TRBJ1-1 | TRBD1
CASSDPGENTEAFF | TGCGCCAGCAGTGACCCAGGGGAAAACACTGAAGCTTTCTTT | TRBV10-2 | NA | TRBJ1-1 | NA
CASSLKSSGIYEQYF | TGCGCCAGCAGCTTGAAATCTAGCGGAATCTACGAGCAGTACTTC | TRBV5-1 | NA | TRBJ2-7 | TRBD2
CASSFGHNTEAFF | TGTGCCAGCAGCTTCGGACACAACACTGAAGCTTTCTTT | TRBV5-4 | NA | TRBJ1-1 | NA
CASSTRDKEETQYF | TGTGCCAGCAGTACCCGGGACAAAGAAGAGACCCAGTACTTC | TRBV28 | few | TRBJ2-5 | NA
CAWSVVGGGTQYF | TGTGCCTGGAGTGTAGTAGGCGGGGGTACGCAGTATTTT | TRBV30 | NA | TRBJ2-3 | TRBD2
CASSKREETQYF | TGTGCCAGCAGTAAGCGGGAAGAGACCCAGTACTTC | TRBV25-1 | NA | TRBJ2-5 | NA
CASSLGGGQYNEQFF | TGCGCCAGCAGCTTGGGAGGGGGACAGTACAATGAGCAGTTCTTC | TRBV5-1 | NA | TRBJ2-1 | TRBD1
CASSSGVDTIYF | TGTGCCAGCAGTTCAGGGGTTGACACCATATATTTT | TRBV6-9 | NA | TRBJ1-3 | NA
CAWSQDNSYEQYF | TGTGCCTGGAGTCAGGACAACTCCTACGAGCAGTACTTC | TRBV30 | NA | TRBJ2-7 | NA
CASSSLSGRGSDTQYF | TGCGCCAGCAGCTCTCTTAGCGGGAGAGGCTCAGATACGCAGTATTTT | TRBV5-1 | NA | TRBJ2-3 | TRBD2
CASSFAGGQGSFPLHF | TGCGCCAGCAGCTTCGCCGGGGGACAGGGATCATTCCCCCTCCACTTT | TRBV5-1 | NA | TRBJ1-6 | TRBD1
CASSFSPEGTGELFF | TGTGCCAGCAGCTTCTCACCGGAGGGCACCGGGGAGCTGTTTTTT | TRBV5-8 | NA | TRBJ2-2 | NA
CASNRDTTSYEQYF | TGCGCCAGCAACCGGGACACCACCTCCTACGAGCAGTACTTC | TRBV5-1 | NA | TRBJ2-7 | NA
CASTRSQGEQYF | TGTGCCAGCACCCGTAGTCAGGGCGAGCAGTACTTC | TRBV7-9 | NA | TRBJ2-7 | NA
CASSSKVAVSTDTQYF | TGTGCCAGCAGCAGTAAAGTGGCGGTGAGCACAGATACGCAGTATTTT | TRBV7-9 | few | TRBJ2-3 | NA
CASSRDSQNYGYTF | TGTGCCAGCAGCCGGGACAGTCAAAACTATGGCTACACCTTC | TRBV6-6 | NA | TRBJ1-2 | TRBD1
CASSLSSQTVAKNIQYF | TGTGCCAGCAGCCTATCCTCCCAGACAGTAGCCAAAAACATTCAGTACTTC | TRBV11-2 | once | TRBJ2-4 | NA
CASSSGVGYTF | TGTGCCAGCAGCTCCGGGGTTGGCTACACCTTC | TRBV7-9 | NA | TRBJ1-2 | NA
CASSPRTSDTGELFF | TGTGCCAGCTCACCCCGGACTAGCGACACCGGGGAGCTGTTTTTT | TRBV18 | NA | TRBJ2-2 | TRBD2
CASSYGTGRYYEQYF | TGTGCCAGCAGCTACGGGACAGGGAGGTACTACGAGCAGTACTTC | TRBV7-2 | NA | TRBJ2-7 | TRBD1
CASSQGQGYPSYEQYF | TGCGCCAGCAGCCAAGGTCAGGGGTACCCGTCCTACGAGCAGTACTTC | TRBV4-1 | NA | TRBJ2-7 | NA
CATSSTGDAGELFF | TGTGCCACCAGCAGTACAGGTGATGCCGGGGAGCTGTTTTTT | TRBV15 | NA | TRBJ2-2 | NA
CASSRQGVPPYGYTF | TGCGCCAGCAGCCGACAGGGGGTTCCCCCCTATGGCTACACCTTC | TRBV4-3 | NA | TRBJ1-2 | TRBD1
CASSPLDRGLFEQYF | TGTGCCAGCAGTCCTTTGGACAGGGGGCTTTTCGAGCAGTACTTC | TRBV6-1 | NA | TRBJ2-7 | TRBD1
CASSSDLRVGYGYTF | TGTGCCAGCAGCTCCGACCTCAGGGTAGGCTATGGCTACACCTTC | TRBV5-5 | NA | TRBJ1-2 | NA
CASSIVADSNQPQHF | TGTGCCAGTAGTATAGTTGCGGATAGCAATCAGCCCCAGCATTTT | TRBV19 | NA | TRBJ1-5 | NA
CSAREAVPQYF | TGCAGTGCTAGAGAAGCGGTACCGCAGTATTTT | TRBV20-1 | NA | TRBJ2-3 | NA
CASTDSSYEQYF | TGTGCCAGTACGGACAGCTCCTACGAGCAGTACTTC | TRBV6-6 | NA | TRBJ2-7 | NA
CASKPTGGMVYTF | TGTGCCAGCAAGCCGACAGGCGGCATGGTCTACACCTTC | TRBV6-1 | NA | TRBJ1-2 | NA
CASSPVELLSSGNTIYF | TGTGCCAGCTCACCAGTCGAGCTGTTGAGCTCTGGAAACACCATATATTTT | TRBV18 | NA | TRBJ1-3 | NA
CAWSVGSLQGEQYF | TGTGCCTGGAGTGTCGGCAGCCTCCAGGGCGAGCAGTACTTC | TRBV30 | NA | TRBJ2-7 | NA
CASSSEQGAGELFF | TGTGCTAGCAGCTCGGAACAGGGGGCCGGGGAGCTGTTTTTT | TRBV7-7 | NA | TRBJ2-2 | TRBD1
CASSPSARAYEQYF | TGTGCCAGCAGCCCCTCCGCGAGAGCCTACGAGCAGTACTTC | TRBV7-2 | NA | TRBJ2-7 | NA
CASSPRTGESGGYTF | TGTGCCAGCTCACCAAGGACAGGGGAGTCTGGTGGCTACACCTTC | TRBV18 | NA | TRBJ1-2 | TRBD1
CASTPGTGWQGTEAFF | TGTGCCAGCACCCCAGGTACAGGGTGGCAGGGAACTGAAGCTTTCTTT | TRBV28 | NA | TRBJ1-1 | NA
CASSLQGAGEKLFF | TGTGCCAGCAGTCTGCAGGGGGCAGGTGAAAAACTGTTTTTT | TRBV6-5 | once | TRBJ1-4 | TRBD1
CALGPLAGGNEQFF | TGTGCCCTTGGGCCTCTAGCGGGAGGAAATGAGCAGTTCTTC | TRBV7-7 | NA | TRBJ2-1 | TRBD2
CASSLNLGTSGRGETQYF | TGCGCCAGCAGCCTTAACCTAGGGACTAGCGGGAGGGGAGAGACCCAGTACTTC | TRBV4-3 | NA | TRBJ2-5 | TRBD2
CASRGGGSYNEQFF | TGCGCCAGCCGCGGGGGGGGGTCCTACAATGAGCAGTTCTTC | TRBV10-1 | once | TRBJ2-1 | TRBD2